This note documents a single T cell receptor (beta chain) sequence. Antigen: not known. This sample is drawn from a study of vaccination and CD4 T cells after COVID-19. An Oncomine TCR Beta short-read assay was used to sequence the DNA from cultured CD4+ T cells. TCRdb re-analysed the PCR reads in MiXCR, keeping a single row per CDR3 protein. The table includes over 6,500 distinct CDR3 sequences, under 60% detected once. Stated treatment: roughly 10-day PBMC culture with coronavirus spike peptide pools or control peptides (ViraFEST assay). During the years 2011-2018, before the COVID-19 pandemic, the unexposed donor's CD4+ T cells were collected. Sequenced sample: CD4+ T cells from blood, cultured in vitro. The TCR originated in a human donor in good health.

DNA of the CDR3: TGTGCCAGCAGCAAAGAGGGGACAGCCGGGGACATTCAGTACTTC. Its translation: CASSKEGTAGDIQYF. The rearrangement uses TRBV6-1 and TRBJ2-4; 7 nucleotides align to TRBD1. The CDR3 is 15 residues long. J gave up 8 bases and V 6 bases, and 13 bases lay outside the gene matches. Germline CDR1 reads MNHNS; CDR2 reads SASEGT.